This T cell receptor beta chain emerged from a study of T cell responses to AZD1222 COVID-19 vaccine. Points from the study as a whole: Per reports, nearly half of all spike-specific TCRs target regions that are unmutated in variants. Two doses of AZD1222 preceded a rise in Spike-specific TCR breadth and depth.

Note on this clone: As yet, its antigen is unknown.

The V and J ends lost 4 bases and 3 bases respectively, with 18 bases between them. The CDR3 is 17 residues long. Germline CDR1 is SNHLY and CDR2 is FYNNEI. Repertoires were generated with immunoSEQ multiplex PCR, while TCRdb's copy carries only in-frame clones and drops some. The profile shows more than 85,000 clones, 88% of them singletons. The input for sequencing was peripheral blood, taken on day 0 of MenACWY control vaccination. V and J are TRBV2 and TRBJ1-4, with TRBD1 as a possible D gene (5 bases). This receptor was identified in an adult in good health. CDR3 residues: CASSGDVSHAANEKLFF. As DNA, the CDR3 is TGTGCCAGCAGTGGGGACGTATCTCATGCAGCTAATGAAAAACTGTTTTTT.